The 25 T cell receptor beta chains below all came from one sample that was sequenced in a study of blood T cell repertoires in COVID-19. Assay used: immunoSEQ multiplex PCR; TCRdb lists only in-frame clones, some missing. The sample includes 35,000 to 45,000 clones, around nine tenths of them seen just once. The sequencing input was peripheral blood. Receptors originate from a human donor in a cohort sampled during active COVID-19.

The V gene is TRBV30, the J gene TRBJ1-1, with D perhaps TRBD1 (6 bases). V was shortened by 5 bases and J by 10 bases, with 20 bases between the two germline ends. This CDR3 comprises 13 residues. Germline loops: CDR1 GTSNPN, CDR2 SVGIG (reference sequence). In nucleotides, the CDR3 is TGTGCCTGGGATACAGGGACGGGTAGGGGAGCTTTCTTT. Its translation is CAWDTGTGRGAFF.

This clone has only one observation. The chain links TRBV7-8 to TRBJ2-3; possibly TRBD2 for D (7 bases). Per germline, CDR1 SGHVS and CDR2 FQNEAQ. Trimming cost V 5 bases and J 1 base, with 22 bases left between them. The length of the CDR3 is 18 residues. CDR3 in DNA: TGTGCCAGCAGCCGGGGGGAAGGGGGACTAACGGGCACAGATACGCAGTATTTT. Its translation is CASSRGEGGLTGTDTQYF.

The chain joins TRBV14 to TRBJ1-1; 7 bases align to TRBD1. This CDR3 comprises 13 residues. The ends lost 0 bases at V and 5 bases at J; junction bases unmatched: 0. CDR1 and CDR2 from the germline V gene are SGHDN and FVKESK. CDR3 nucleotides: TGTGCCAGCAGCCAAGACAGGGGGACTGAAGCTTTCTTT. Translating gives CASSQDRGTEAFF.

J is TRBJ2-1 and V is TRBV4-1; D call uncertain. Trimming pared 4 bases from V and 0 bases from J, leaving 10 bases between. There are 15 residues in the CDR3. Per the germline V gene, CDR1 is MGHRA and CDR2 is YSYEKL. Here the CDR3 DNA reads TGCGCCAGCAGCCCCCAACTCACCTCCTACAATGAGCAGTTCTTC. It codes for CASSPQLTSYNEQFF.

The chain employs TRBV23-1 and TRBJ2-1; 7 bases map to TRBD1. TRBV23-1 carries the ORF label, with uncertain function. J was trimmed by 0 bases and V by 0 bases; bases with no gene match: 8. The CDR3 extends over 18 amino acids. CDR3 DNA sequence: TGCGCCAGCAGTCAATCCCTGGACAGGCCTAGCTCCTACAATGAGCAGTTCTTC. Protein product: CASSQSLDRPSSYNEQFF.

The chain recombines TRBV19 with TRBJ1-2; TRBD1 might be the D (6 bases). Deletions cut 3 bases from V and 8 bases from J, with 13 bases between. CDR3 length equals 13 residues. The germline CDR1 and CDR2 sequences are LNHDA and SQIVND (reference sequence). The CDR3 sequence is CASSIPGGTGYTF. CDR3 sequence (DNA): TGTGCCAGTAGTATTCCGGGTGGGACAGGCTACACCTTC. Full variable domain (missing parts from reference TRBV19 and TRBJ1-2): DGGITQSPKYLFRKEGQNVTLSCEQNLNHDAMYWYRQDPGQGLRLIYYSQIVNDFQKGDIAEGYSVSREKKESFPLTVTSAQKNPTAFYLCASSIPGGTGYTFGSGTRLTVV.

CDR3 DNA: TGTGCCAGCAGCCAAACGACAGGTTCAGAAGCTTTCTTT. This gives the protein CASSQTTGSEAFF. The rearrangement links TRBV3-1 (or the pseudogene TRBV3-2) to TRBJ1-1, with D tentatively TRBD1 (6 bases). V was cut by 2 bases and J by 8 bases, with 12 bases left in between. The V gene's germline CDR1 is LGHDT and CDR2 YNNKEL (reference sequence). This CDR3 is 13 amino acids long.

The gene calls are TRBV13 and TRBJ2-7; 7 bases align to TRBD1. The V gene end was trimmed by 5 bases and the J gene end by 3 bases; junction bases not matched to a gene: 10. CDR1 and CDR2 (germline): PRHDT, FYEKMQ (reference sequence). This CDR3 region has 15 residues. CDR3 nucleotide sequence: TGTGCCAGCAGCCCCGACAGGGATGGCGACTACGAGCAGTACTTC. This gives the protein CASSPDRDGDYEQYF. The full variable domain, its missing parts supplied by reference TRBV13 and TRBJ2-7, is AAGVIQSPRHLIKEKRETATLKCYPIPRHDTVYWYQQGPGQDPQFLISFYEKMQSDKGSIPDRFSAQQFSDYHSELNMSSLELGDSALYFCASSPDRDGDYEQYFGPGTRLTVT.

This rearrangement joins TRBV6-1 to TRBJ2-5; 7 bases match TRBD2. This CDR3 region has 16 residues. The V gene end was trimmed by 2 bases and the J gene end by 1 base; junction bases not matched to a gene: 7. The germline V gene has CDR1 MNHNS and CDR2 SASEGT. CDR3: CASSEFGREGQETQYF. The CDR3 nucleotides are TGTGCCAGCAGTGAATTTGGCAGGGAGGGCCAAGAGACCCAGTACTTC.

This chain links TRBV2 with TRBJ1-1; D call uncertain. With 4 bases removed from V and 1 base from J, the gap between germline ends came to 10 bases. The CDR3 is 14 residues long. Germline V lookup: CDR1 SNHLY, CDR2 FYNNEI. The CDR3 region is CASSAGLKNTEAFF. CDR3 sequence (DNA): TGTGCCAGCAGTGCTGGACTTAAGAACACTGAAGCTTTCTTT. Based on the CDR3 plus reference TRBV2 and TRBJ1-1, the full variable domain is EPEVTQTPSHQVTQMGQEVILRCVPISNHLYFYWYRQILGQKVEFLVSFYNNEISEKSEIFDDQFSVERPDGSNFTLKIRSTKLEDSAMYFCASSAGLKNTEAFFGQGTRLTVV.

V and J are TRBV29-1 and TRBJ2-1, with D tentatively TRBD2 (7 bases). CDR1 and CDR2 (germline): SQVTM, ANQGSEA. CDR3 size: 13 residues. Trimming shortened V by 7 bases and J by 9 bases, and 19 bases separated the two germline ends. The CDR3 DNA sequence: TGCAGCGCCGAGCCGCAGGGGAGGGGTGAGCAGTTCTTC. The encoded protein is CSAEPQGRGEQFF.

This clone has only a few counts. This chain uses TRBV3-1 (or the pseudogene TRBV3-2) with TRBJ2-7; D might be TRBD1 (7 bases). Germline values: CDR1 LGHDT, CDR2 YNNKEL (reference sequence). This CDR3 has 11 residues. The ends were cut back, 8 bases at V and 3 bases at J, with 8 bases in the middle. CDR3 residues: CASQGGYEQYF. CDR3 sequence (DNA): TGTGCCAGCCAGGGGGGCTACGAGCAGTACTTC.

The V and J genes are TRBV5-1 and TRBJ1-1; 8 bases are shared with TRBD1. The CDR3 is 17 residues long. The junction had 11 bases not matched to a gene; V was cut back by 4 bases and J by 0 bases. Germline CDR1 reads SGHRS; CDR2 reads YFSETQ. This chain's CDR3 is CASSTSGTGLMNTEAFF. Written as DNA, the CDR3 is TGCGCCAGCAGCACTTCCGGGACAGGTCTGATGAACACTGAAGCTTTCTTT.

The chain employs TRBV7-8 and TRBJ1-2, with TRBD1 matching 7 bases. From germline, CDR1 is SGHVS and CDR2 FQNEAQ. This CDR3 has 15 amino acids. V gave up 2 bases and J gave up 4 bases; unmatched junction bases: 7. The CDR3 sequence: CASSLQGQFFYGYTF. CDR3 nucleotides: TGTGCCAGCAGCTTACAGGGACAGTTTTTCTATGGCTACACCTTC.

The chain carries TRBV4-1 and TRBJ1-4, with D perhaps matching TRBD1 (5 bases). V lost 0 bases and J lost 8, with 16 bases in between. The germline V gene has CDR1 MGHRA and CDR2 YSYEKL. This CDR3 contains 16 residues. The CDR3 nucleotides are TGCGCCAGCAGCCAAGAAGGTCTACAGGTGGGAGAAAAACTGTTTTTT. Translated, it gives CASSQEGLQVGEKLFF.

The chain recombines TRBV24-1 with TRBJ2-2; D perhaps matches TRBD2 (5 bases). V was shortened by 9 bases and J by 7 bases, with 14 bases between the two germline ends. The CDR3 runs to 13 residues. The germline CDR1 and CDR2 sequences are KGHDR and SFDVKD. CDR3 sequence: CATSREWNGELFF. In DNA, the CDR3 is TGTGCCACCTCCCGGGAATGGAACGGGGAGCTGTTTTTT.

The chain is built from TRBV6-4 and TRBJ2-3; D uncertain. Deletions cut 4 bases from V and 0 bases from J, with 5 bases between. The germline gives CDR1 MRHNA, CDR2 SNTAGT. This CDR3 contains 13 residues. In DNA form, the CDR3 reads TGTGCCAGCAGTGTGAGTAGCACAGATACGCAGTATTTT. Translation: CASSVSSTDTQYF.

The rearrangement links TRBV19 to TRBJ2-2; 9 positions match TRBD2. Germline values: CDR1 LNHDA, CDR2 SQIVND (reference sequence). V shed 3 bases, J shed 7 bases, and the junction held 9 bases outside the gene matches. The CDR3 length is 16 residues. The DNA of the CDR3 is TGTGCCAGTAGTATTTTCGGCGGGGGGGCGAGCGGGGAGCTGTTTTTT. Amino acids: CASSIFGGGASGELFF.

J is TRBJ2-1 and V is TRBV5-1; 7 nucleotides align to TRBD2. The CDR3 is 15 amino acids. Looked up from germline, CDR1 is SGHRS and CDR2 is YFSETQ. Losses at the gene ends were 1 base for V and 5 bases for J; bases not matched to a gene: 6. The CDR3 region is CASSLLAGVHNEQFF. CDR3 bases: TGCGCCAGCAGCTTGCTCGCGGGGGTGCACAATGAGCAGTTCTTC.

The chain links TRBV6-5 to TRBJ1-5; 11 bases match TRBD1. Germline values: CDR1 MNHEY, CDR2 SVGAGI. This CDR3 region has 15 residues. J was trimmed by 3 bases and V by 6 bases; bases with no gene match: 4. The DNA for the CDR3 is TGTGCCAGCAGGAGGGGACAGGGGGTCAATCAGCCCCAGCATTTT. Protein product: CASRRGQGVNQPQHF.

V and J are TRBV19 and TRBJ1-4; 8 bases fit TRBD1. The CDR3 has 17 amino acids. J lost 1 base, V lost 5 bases, and 9 bases had no gene match. Germline-derived CDR1 and CDR2 are LNHDA and SQIVND (reference sequence). The CDR3 sequence: CASSPQSGQGTNEKLFF. The DNA for the CDR3 is TGTGCCAGTAGTCCCCAGAGTGGACAGGGAACTAATGAAAAACTGTTTTTT.

This clone was observed a few times. The rearrangement links TRBV4-1 to TRBJ1-1; TRBD1 matches 8 bases. The V gene's germline CDR1 is MGHRA and CDR2 YSYEKL. This CDR3 region has 16 residues. V gave up 2 bases and J gave up 1 base; unmatched junction bases: 6. The CDR3 spells CASSQQTGATNTEAFF. The CDR3 nucleotides are TGCGCCAGCAGCCAACAGACAGGGGCAACGAACACTGAAGCTTTCTTT.

The table lists this clone with a count of one. V and J are TRBV7-9 and TRBJ1-1, with no clear D. Per germline, CDR1 SEHNR and CDR2 FQNEAQ (reference sequence). V lost 1 base to trimming and J lost 4 bases, with 7 bases between them. The CDR3 runs 13 residues. CDR3 sequence (DNA): TGTGCCAGCAGCTTAGAACTTGGCACTGAAGCTTTCTTT. This encodes CASSLELGTEAFF.

This clone was observed a single time. This chain joins TRBV5-1 and TRBJ2-7; D not resolved. The CDR3 consists of 13 residues. Trimming shortened V by 1 base and J by 5 bases, and 10 bases separated the two germline ends. The germline V gene encodes CDR1 SGHRS and CDR2 YFSETQ. The CDR3 DNA is TGCGCCAGCAGCTTGTCCCGGTTCCACGAGCAGTACTTC. Encoded protein: CASSLSRFHEQYF.

The J gene is TRBJ1-1, the V gene TRBV2; 8 nucleotides align to TRBD1. CDR3 size: 13 residues. CDR1 is SNHLY and CDR2 is FYNNEI in the germline V gene. The V gene end was trimmed by 3 bases and the J gene end by 7 bases; junction bases not matched to a gene: 4. The CDR3 nucleotides are TGTGCCAGCAGTGAGGATGACAGGGGTGAAGCTTTCTTT. Translation gives CASSEDDRGEAFF.